This T cell receptor beta chain was recorded in a study of shared clonotypes between healthy human individuals. Overall study: Every donor yielded three CD4 naive, three CD4 memory, two CD8 naive and one CD8 memory plate. Study-level findings and limits: Sorted-subset sequencing, rarefaction showed, was incomplete despite large depth.

Donors were healthy HIV-negative adults without recently reported acute infections or vaccinations. Trimming stripped 4 bases from V and 2 bases from J, with 27 bases between. The CDR3 has 19 amino acids. Germline V lookup: CDR1 LGHNA, CDR2 YSLEER. There are a few counts of this clone. Its cognate antigen is unknown. Some 30,000 T cell genomes, or 200 to 250 ng DNA, went into the sorted-subset replicate PCRs. Sequencing was performed with immunoSEQ multiplex PCR; in TCRdb, only in-frame clones are kept and a portion is missing. The table lists under 1,100,000 clones, roughly 74% of them singletons. What was sequenced was memory CD4+ T cells from PBMCs. Stated subset: CD45RA-negative fraction. This receptor was taken from a man aged 18-30 years in good health. Some clones in this sample may be carry-over from other donors' samples. V and J are TRBV4-3 and TRBJ2-7; tentative D call: TRBD2 (6 bases). The CDR3 bases are TGCGCCAGCAGCCCTTCCCGGTTGGGGGGTAAACGTCCTCCCTACGAGCAGTACTTC. This gives the protein CASSPSRLGGKRPPYEQYF.